Listed below are T cell receptor beta chains from one sample, sequenced in a study of control samples from healthy donors and cancer patients. Profiling relied on immunoSEQ multiplex PCR, and the TCRdb table lists in-frame clones only, not all of them. The sample holds 150,000 or so clones; 93% are singletons and the top ten take approximately 4%. Sequencing was carried out using blood. The receptors shown here come from a woman aged 60-75 years in good health. CDR3s include the opening cysteine and the closing phenylalanine or tryptophan. The D gene is left open where the match is weak. Clone sizes are given selectively: once, few, many, or a class where the clone is expanded.

V gene	J gene	D gene	clone size	CDR3 protein	CDR3 DNA
TRBV19	TRBJ1-5	-	-	CASSMSGAGLYQPQHF	TGTGCCAGTAGTATGTCCGGTGCAGGATTGTATCAGCCCCAGCATTTT
TRBV7-9	TRBJ1-3	-	-	CASSLVRGIFAGNTIYF	TGTGCCAGCAGCTTAGTTCGGGGTATCTTCGCTGGAAACACCATATATTTT
TRBV4-1	TRBJ2-1	-	-	CASSQARVSYNEQFF	TGCGCCAGCAGCCAAGCAAGAGTTTCCTACAATGAGCAGTTCTTC
TRBV11-2	TRBJ1-6	-	few	CASSPLGVMNSPLHF	TGTGCCAGCAGCCCCCTTGGGGTGATGAATTCACCCCTCCACTTT
TRBV7-9	TRBJ1-1	-	-	CASILVDRGTEAFF	-
TRBV4-3	TRBJ1-2	TRBD1	once	CASSSGGRRPNSYTF	TGCGCCAGCTCCTCAGGGGGGCGGCGCCCTAATAGCTACACCTTC
TRBV7-2	TRBJ1-1	-	-	CASSSQYDTEAFF	TGTGCCAGCAGCTCGCAGTATGACACTGAAGCTTTCTTT
TRBV7-8	TRBJ1-6	-	-	CASSLDRRRPGSPLHF	TGTGCCAGCAGCTTAGACAGGAGGAGACCAGGCTCACCCCTCCACTTT
TRBV6-2/TRBV6-3	TRBJ2-1	-	-	CASSDSQPSSYNEQFF	TGTGCCAGCAGTGACAGTCAACCGAGCTCCTACAATGAGCAGTTCTTC
TRBV5-6	TRBJ2-7	TRBD1	-	CASSLDLQGLYF	TGTGCCAGCAGCTTGGACCTACAGGGGCTGTACTTC
TRBV19	TRBJ1-1	TRBD1	-	CASRDRGSTEAFF	TGTGCCAGTCGCGACAGGGGAAGCACTGAAGCTTTCTTT
TRBV6-1	TRBJ1-5	-	-	CASSEQGYQPQHF	TGTGCCAGCAGTGAACAGGGTTATCAGCCCCAGCATTTT
TRBV19	TRBJ1-6	TRBD1	-	CASRTTGALNSPLHF	TGTGCCAGTAGGACGACAGGGGCTCTTAATTCACCCCTCCACTTT
TRBV7-2	TRBJ1-5	-	-	CASSLFEGMNQPQHF	TGTGCCAGCAGCTTATTCGAGGGGATGAATCAGCCCCAGCATTTT
TRBV9	TRBJ1-4	-	-	CASSVDRNEKLFF	TGTGCCAGCAGCGTAGACAGGAATGAAAAACTGTTTTTT
TRBV5-1	TRBJ2-2	TRBD1	-	CASSLGPTGRFTGELFF	TGCGCCAGCAGCTTAGGTCCGACAGGGAGATTCACCGGGGAGCTGTTTTTT
TRBV4-3	TRBJ1-4	TRBD1	-	CASSQGQGGEKLFF	TGCGCCAGCAGCCAAGGGCAGGGGGGTGAAAAACTGTTTTTT